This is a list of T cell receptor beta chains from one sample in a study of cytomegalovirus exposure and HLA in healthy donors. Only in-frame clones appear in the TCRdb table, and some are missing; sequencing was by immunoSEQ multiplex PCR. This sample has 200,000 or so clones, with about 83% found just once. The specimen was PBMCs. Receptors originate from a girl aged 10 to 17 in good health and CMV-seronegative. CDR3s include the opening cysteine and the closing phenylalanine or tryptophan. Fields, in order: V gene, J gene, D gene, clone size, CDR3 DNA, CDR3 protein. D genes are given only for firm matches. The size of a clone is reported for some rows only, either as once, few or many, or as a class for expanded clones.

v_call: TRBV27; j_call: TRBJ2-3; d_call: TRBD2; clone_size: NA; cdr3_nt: TGTGCCAGCAGTTTAGGGGCGGGGGAGAGAGATACGCAGTATTTT; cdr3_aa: CASSLGAGERDTQYF
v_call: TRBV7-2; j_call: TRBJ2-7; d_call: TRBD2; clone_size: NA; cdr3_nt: TGTGCCAGCAGCTTTACCTACGGGGGGGGCTACGAGCAGTACTTC; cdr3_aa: CASSFTYGGGYEQYF
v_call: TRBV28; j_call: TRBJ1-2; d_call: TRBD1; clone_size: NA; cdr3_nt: TGTGCCAGCAGTGCCGACAGGGGGCAGGGCTATGGCTACACCTTC; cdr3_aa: CASSADRGQGYGYTF
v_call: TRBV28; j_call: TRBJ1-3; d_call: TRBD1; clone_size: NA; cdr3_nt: TGTGCCAGCAGTTTATGGAGACAGGGCCCGAGAGACTCTGGAAACACCATATATTTT; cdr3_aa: CASSLWRQGPRDSGNTIYF
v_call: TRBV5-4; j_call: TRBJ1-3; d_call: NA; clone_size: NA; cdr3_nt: TGTGCCAGCAGCATAGACAGGACTGGAAACACCATATATTTT; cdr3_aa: CASSIDRTGNTIYF
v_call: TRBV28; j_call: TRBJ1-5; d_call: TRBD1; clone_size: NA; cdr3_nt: TGTGCCAGCAGTTCAGGGGGCTGGGGCAATCAGCCCCAGCATTTT; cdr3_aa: CASSSGGWGNQPQHF
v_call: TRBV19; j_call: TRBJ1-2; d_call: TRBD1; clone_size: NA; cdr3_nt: TGTGCCAGTAGTATCCCTGGGACAGGGGCCTATGGCTACACCTTC; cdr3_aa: CASSIPGTGAYGYTF
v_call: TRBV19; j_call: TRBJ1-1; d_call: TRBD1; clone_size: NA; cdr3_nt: TGTGCCAGTAGTTCAACCGGGACAGGGGAAACTGAAGCTTTCTTT; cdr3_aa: CASSSTGTGETEAFF
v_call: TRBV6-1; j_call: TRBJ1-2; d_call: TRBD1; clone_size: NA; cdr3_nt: TGTGCCAGCAGTGGAGGGACAGACTATGGCTACACCTTC; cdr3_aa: CASSGGTDYGYTF
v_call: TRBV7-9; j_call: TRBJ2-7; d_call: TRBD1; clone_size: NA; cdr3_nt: TGTGCCAGCAGCTTATTACGTGGGCCGGGACAGGGGAACCACGAGCAGTACTTC; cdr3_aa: CASSLLRGPGQGNHEQYF
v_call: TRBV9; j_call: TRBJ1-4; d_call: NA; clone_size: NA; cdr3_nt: TGTGCCAGCAGCGTAGACCCCGGGACTTCTTGGGGAGAAAAACTGTTTTTT; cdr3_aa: CASSVDPGTSWGEKLFF
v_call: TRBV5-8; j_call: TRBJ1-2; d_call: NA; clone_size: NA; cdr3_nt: TGTGCCAGCAGCCCAAGTTCCGGGACAAACTATGGCTACACCTTC; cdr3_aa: CASSPSSGTNYGYTF
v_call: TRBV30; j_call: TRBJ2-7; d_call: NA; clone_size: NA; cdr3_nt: TGTGCCTGGAGTGTAGGGAGTACCTACGAGCAGTACTTC; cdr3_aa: CAWSVGSTYEQYF
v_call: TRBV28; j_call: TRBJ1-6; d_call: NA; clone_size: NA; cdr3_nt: TGTGCCAGCAGGATCCTAAGCGGGGCTAATTCACCCCTCCACTTT; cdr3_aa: CASRILSGANSPLHF
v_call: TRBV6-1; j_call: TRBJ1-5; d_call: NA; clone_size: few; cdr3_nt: TGTGCCAGCAGTAACGAGGGGAGGGATCAGCCCCAGCATTTT; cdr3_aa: CASSNEGRDQPQHF
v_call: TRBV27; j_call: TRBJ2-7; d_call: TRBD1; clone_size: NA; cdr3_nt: TGTGCCAGCAGTTTTAGGGCCCGGGACAGATCCTACGAGCAGTACTTC; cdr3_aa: CASSFRARDRSYEQYF